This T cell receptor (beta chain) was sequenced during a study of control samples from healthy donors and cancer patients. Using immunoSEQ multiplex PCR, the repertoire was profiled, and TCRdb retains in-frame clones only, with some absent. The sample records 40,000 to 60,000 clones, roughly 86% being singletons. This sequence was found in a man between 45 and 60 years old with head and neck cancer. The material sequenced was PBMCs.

The DNA for the CDR3 is TGTGCCAGCAGCTCATTAAAGCAGGGTAAGGACACTGAAGCTTTCTTT. This codes for CASSSLKQGKDTEAFF. The V gene is TRBV11-2, the J gene TRBJ1-1; D is possibly TRBD1 (5 bases). The V end lost 4 bases, the J end lost 3 bases, and 18 bases lay between the germline ends. Germline V CDR1 and CDR2: SGHAT, FQNNGV. The CDR3 covers 16 residues.